This TCR beta chain was recovered during a study of Ad26.COV2.S vaccination and SARS-CoV-2 variants. Described treatment: about 20 received Ad26.COV2.S at low or high dose, single or two shots; about 5 received placebo; per-sample allocation not given. Each sample was drawn 63 days after the first injection (of vaccine or placebo). Repertoires were generated with immunoSEQ multiplex PCR, while TCRdb's copy carries only in-frame clones and drops some. The table includes around 450,000 clones, about 88% detected once. On this clone: Because the CDR3's place on the DNA is in doubt, the DNA is left out and the CDR3 is given as listed by TCRdb.

From its first to its last residue, the CDR3 has 17 amino acids. Germline V gives CDR1 SGHNT, CDR2 YYREEE (reference sequence). The rearrangement uses TRBV5-4 and TRBJ2-5; the table's D call of TRBD2 was not tested on the DNA. This receptor was taken from a person between 18 and 59 years old who received the Ad26.COV2.S COVID-19 vaccine or a placebo. The sequencing here drew on peripheral blood, taken in a trial of Ad26.COV2.S vaccine versus placebo. CDR3 region: CASSIGTSGGFLETQYF.